This T cell receptor (beta chain) was found in a study of a mutant IDH1 vaccine in newly diagnosed glioma. In the study overall: Receipt of radiotherapy, temozolomide, or both preceded the study, and most received both.

The table came from immunoSEQ multiplex PCR; TCRdb's copy has only in-frame clones and leaves some out. The sample includes 25,000 to 35,000 clones, 89% seen only once; the top ten take around 20%. The ends were cut back, 2 bases at V and 3 bases at J, with 11 bases in the middle. The CDR3 runs 14 residues. CDR1 and CDR2 (germline): GTSNPN, SVGIG (reference sequence). Comment on this clone: Its antigen is still unknown.

Time point of the sample: week 5, during vaccination. Mutant IDH1 20-mer peptide, at 300 ug, made up each vaccine dose, with topical imiquimod. The TCR comes from a man aged 18 to 35 with glioma. The chain is built from TRBV30 and TRBJ2-1, with D possibly TRBD2 on 6 matching bases. Specimen: PBMCs, collected from a glioma patient whose treatment included an IDH1 peptide vaccine. The CDR3 loop reads CAWSKSGRYNEQFF. CDR3 DNA sequence: TGTGCCTGGAGTAAAAGCGGGCGCTACAATGAGCAGTTCTTC.